The 26 T cell receptor beta chains below come from one sample, sequenced in a study of blood T cell repertoires in COVID-19. Data came from immunoSEQ multiplex PCR; TCRdb stores just in-frame clones and leaves some out. The repertoire includes over 200,000 clones, approximately 88% of them detected once, and roughly 3.7% sits in the top ten. The specimen sequenced was PBMCs or T cells enriched from blood (not recorded which). The origin of the receptors is a woman aged 30 to 39 who had been exposed to COVID-19.

In this sample, this clone turned up once. V usage is TRBV7-6 and J usage is TRBJ2-7; possible D gene TRBD1, 5 bases. V lost 1 base and J 6 bases, leaving 10 bases between the germline ends. CDR1 and CDR2 from the germline V gene are SGHVS and FNYEAQ. The CDR3 is 13 amino acids. The DNA of the CDR3 is TGTGCCAGCAGCTTAGGCAGGGTGGGCGAGCAGTACTTC. Translation: CASSLGRVGEQYF.

This clone was detected only a few times. J is TRBJ2-1 and V is TRBV12-3 or TRBV12-4, with 7 bases that match TRBD1. V dropped 3 bases and J dropped 7; count of bases not matched to a gene: 3. The CDR3 totals 13 residues. CDR3 protein: CASSLRTGNEQFF. CDR3 in DNA: TGTGCCAGCAGTTTGAGGACAGGTAATGAGCAGTTCTTC.

The V and J genes are TRBV29-1 and TRBJ2-2; perhaps TRBD2 as D (5 bases). Per the germline V gene, CDR1 is SQVTM and CDR2 is ANQGSEA. The CDR3 covers 12 residues. Deletions cut 3 bases from V and 6 bases from J, with 8 bases between. The CDR3 here is CSVEPLAGELFF. Written as DNA, the CDR3 is TGCAGCGTTGAGCCACTAGCCGGGGAGCTGTTTTTT.

This chain joins TRBV30 and TRBJ2-1; 9 bases map to TRBD2. The CDR3 extends over 16 amino acids. Germline V gene data show CDR1 as GTSNPN and CDR2 as SVGIG (reference sequence). The V segment lost 2 bases and the J segment 7 bases; nucleotides outside the gene matches: 12. CDR3 region: CAWSRRLADRRNEQFF. CDR3 sequence (DNA): TGTGCCTGGAGTCGCCGACTAGCGGACCGAAGGAATGAGCAGTTCTTC.

A few counts support this clone. V and J are TRBV28 and TRBJ1-2; D is uncertain. CDR1 is MDHEN and CDR2 is SYDVKM in the germline V gene. CDR3 length equals 13 residues. Trimming removed 2 bases from V and 1 base from J, with 5 bases in between. CDR3 nucleotide sequence: TGTGCCAGCAGTTTACCCGTTAACTATGGCTACACCTTC. It translates to CASSLPVNYGYTF.

The chain carries TRBV5-8 and TRBJ2-3; 8 nucleotides align to TRBD2. V lost 2 bases to trimming and J lost 4 bases; unmatched junction nucleotides: 9. Per germline, CDR1 SGHTS and CDR2 YDEGEE. The CDR3 contains 16 residues. The CDR3 nucleotides read TGTGCCAGCAGCTTAGGGGTAGCGGGGACGTCAGATACGCAGTATTTT. Translated, it gives CASSLGVAGTSDTQYF.

The chain is built from TRBV13 and TRBJ2-3; TRBD2 matches 10 bases. The CDR3 length is 20 residues. Germline values: CDR1 PRHDT, CDR2 FYEKMQ (reference sequence). The V segment lost 3 bases and the J segment 6 bases; nucleotides outside the gene matches: 21. CDR3 loop: CASSLGLARAGNGGDDTQYF. CDR3 sequence (DNA): TGTGCCAGCAGCTTGGGACTAGCGAGGGCCGGGAACGGGGGAGATGATACGCAGTATTTT.

This clone was observed once. The gene calls are TRBV16 and TRBJ2-7; 11 bases fit TRBD1. The CDR3 consists of 19 residues. The V gene end was trimmed by 1 base and the J gene end by 5 bases; junction bases not matched to a gene: 16. Germline lookup yields CDR1 KGHSY and CDR2 FQNENV. CDR3 amino acids: CASSQWVPSRTGGVNEQYF. The DNA for the CDR3 is TGTGCCAGCAGCCAATGGGTACCCTCCAGGACAGGGGGCGTCAACGAGCAGTACTTC.

The V call is TRBV30, the J call TRBJ2-7; TRBD1 matches at 9 bases. V lost 7 bases to trimming and J lost 7 bases; unmatched junction nucleotides: 5. The CDR3 has 11 amino acids. Germline CDR1 and CDR2: GTSNPN and SVGIG (reference sequence). The CDR3 reads CASQTGGEQYF. The CDR3 DNA reads TGTGCCTCCCAGACAGGGGGTGAGCAGTACTTC. Looking up the rest from reference TRBV30 and TRBJ2-7 gives the full variable domain: SQTIHQWPATLVQPVGSPLSLECTVEGTSNPNLYWYRQAAGRGLQLLFYSVGIGQISSEVPQNLSASRPQDRQFILSSKKLLLSDSGFYLCASQTGGEQYFGPGTRLTVT.

The chain links TRBV18 to TRBJ1-1, with no clear D. The germline V gene encodes CDR1 KGHSH and CDR2 LQKENI. The CDR3 spans 14 residues. V lost 3 bases and J lost 5, with 13 bases in between. The CDR3, as DNA: TGTGCCAGCTCACCCCACCCCATCGGGACTGAAGCTTTCTTT. This sequence encodes CASSPHPIGTEAFF.

This clone was detected once. The V gene is TRBV25-1, the J gene TRBJ2-7; D possibly corresponds to TRBD2 (5 bases). V shed 4 bases and J shed 5 bases, with 9 bases lying between them. Per germline, CDR1 MGHDK and CDR2 SYGVNS. This CDR3 spans 12 amino acids. For the CDR3, the DNA is TGTGCCAGCAGTGCCACTAGTAACGAGCAGTACTTC. Residues: CASSATSNEQYF.

The rearrangement joins TRBV6-1 to TRBJ2-1; TRBD2 agrees at 9 bases. The V gene's germline CDR1 is MNHNS and CDR2 SASEGT. Trimming removed 1 base from V and 7 bases from J; junction bases left unmatched: 11. The CDR3 consists of 17 residues. The CDR3 loop is CASSEVSLAGGFNEQFF. In DNA, the CDR3 is TGTGCCAGCAGTGAAGTATCTCTGGCGGGAGGGTTTAATGAGCAGTTCTTC.

The chain recombines TRBV5-6 with TRBJ1-2; D is uncertain. With 6 bases removed from V and 2 bases from J, the gap between germline ends came to 20 bases. The CDR3 extends over 16 amino acids. Per the germline V gene, CDR1 is SGHDT and CDR2 is YYEEEE. This chain's CDR3 is CASNSPGEGVNYGYTF. DNA of the CDR3: TGTGCCAGCAACTCGCCCGGTGAGGGCGTAAACTATGGCTACACCTTC.

This sequence joins TRBV5-1 and TRBJ1-5; D is undetermined. The V end was cut by 0 bases, the J end by 1 base, with 8 bases between. The CDR3 is 15 amino acids. Germline loops: CDR1 SGHRS, CDR2 YFSETQ. CDR3 protein: CASSLGGGSNQPQHF. The CDR3 DNA sequence: TGCGCCAGCAGCTTGGGTGGAGGAAGCAATCAGCCCCAGCATTTT.

The V and J genes are TRBV6-2 or TRBV6-3 and TRBJ1-5; a weak D match, TRBD1 (5 bases). V lost 5 bases, J lost 0 bases, and 11 bases lay in between. The germline V gene has CDR1 MNHEY and CDR2 SVGEGT. The CDR3 spans 15 residues. The CDR3 nucleotides are TGTGCCAGCAGTCCACAGGCTACTAGCAATCAGCCCCAGCATTTT. Protein: CASSPQATSNQPQHF.

The chain uses TRBV14 and TRBJ1-5; TRBD1 is a possible D gene (5 bases). From germline, CDR1 is SGHDN and CDR2 FVKESK. The CDR3 extends over 17 amino acids. The ends were cut back, 0 bases at V and 0 bases at J, with 12 bases in the middle. The CDR3 nucleotides are TGTGCCAGCAGCCAAGATAGCGGGGACTATAGCAATCAGCCCCAGCATTTT. Its translation: CASSQDSGDYSNQPQHF.

The genes are TRBV5-1 and TRBJ2-7, with 8 bases lining up with TRBD1. This CDR3 spans 14 amino acids. CDR1 and CDR2 (germline): SGHRS, YFSETQ. Germline trimming cut 4 bases from V and 1 base from J; bases unmatched to any gene: 4. DNA of the CDR3: TGCGCCAGCAGCGCGCAGGGGGCATCCTACGAGCAGTACTTC. Amino acids: CASSAQGASYEQYF.

The chain employs TRBV6-5 and TRBJ1-5, with a weak D call TRBD1 (6 bases). Germline V gene sequence: CDR1 MNHEY, CDR2 SVGAGI. V lost 3 bases, J lost 4 bases, and 13 bases lay in between. This CDR3 contains 15 residues. The CDR3 region has the DNA TGTGCCAGCAGTTATGGCAGGGGTTATAATCAGCCCCAGCATTTT. Translated, it gives CASSYGRGYNQPQHF.

The chain joins TRBV25-1 to TRBJ2-1; D unclear. V lost 4 bases, J lost 5 bases, and 6 bases lay in between. CDR1 and CDR2 from the germline V gene are MGHDK and SYGVNS. The CDR3 sequence is 12 residues long. This CDR3 is CASSVGHNEQFF. The CDR3 nucleotides read TGTGCCAGCAGTGTTGGCCACAATGAGCAGTTCTTC.

The chain employs TRBV10-1 and TRBJ2-1; 10 positions match TRBD2. Losses at the gene ends were 2 bases for V and 9 bases for J; bases not matched to a gene: 13. There are 17 residues in the CDR3. CDR1 WNHNN and CDR2 SYGVQD come from the germline V gene (reference sequence). The CDR3 spells CASSEPASSGSRGEQFF. CDR3 DNA: TGCGCCAGCAGTGAGCCTGCTTCTAGCGGGAGCCGGGGTGAGCAGTTCTTC.

This clone was detected once. The gene calls are TRBV6-2 or TRBV6-3 and TRBJ2-7; perhaps TRBD1 as D (7 bases). CDR1 MNHEY and CDR2 SVGEGT come from the germline V gene. The CDR3 is 15 amino acids. Trimming pared 6 bases from V and 3 bases from J, leaving 18 bases between. CDR3 in DNA: TGTGCCAGCAGCCGCGGGACAGCACGGAGCTACGAGCAGTACTTC. Amino acids: CASSRGTARSYEQYF.

J is TRBJ1-6 and V is TRBV7-9; unclear D gene. Per germline, CDR1 SEHNR and CDR2 FQNEAQ (reference sequence). Trimming shortened V by 2 bases and J by 10 bases, and 12 bases separated the two germline ends. The length of the CDR3 is 14 residues. The CDR3 reads CASSLTGFRSPLHF. CDR3 DNA: TGTGCCAGCAGCTTAACGGGTTTTCGGTCACCCCTCCACTTT.

This clone was recorded only once. The J gene is TRBJ1-5, the V gene TRBV5-1; no clear D. The germline V and J ends were trimmed by 0 bases and 0 bases, with 10 bases remaining between them. Germline V gene lookup returns CDR1 SGHRS and CDR2 YFSETQ. The CDR3 has 16 amino acids. The DNA of the CDR3 is TGCGCCAGCAGCTTGGCCAAAACTATTAGCAATCAGCCCCAGCATTTT. This codes for CASSLAKTISNQPQHF.

The rearrangement joins TRBV4-1 to TRBJ1-3, with no clear D. CDR1 is MGHRA and CDR2 is YSYEKL in the germline V gene. The CDR3 runs to 14 residues. The V end was cut by 2 bases, the J end by 0 bases, with 5 bases between. Here the CDR3 DNA reads TGCGCCAGCAGCCAATTTCTCTCTGGAAACACCATATATTTT. Its translation: CASSQFLSGNTIYF.

The V call is TRBV10-1, the J call TRBJ2-1, with TRBD2 identical over 10 bases. CDR1 is WNHNN and CDR2 is SYGVQD in the germline V gene (reference sequence). The CDR3 covers 13 residues. J was trimmed by 8 bases and V by 4 bases; bases with no gene match: 2. The chain's CDR3 is CASSASGSYEQFF. As DNA, the CDR3 is TGCGCCAGCAGTGCTAGCGGGAGCTATGAGCAGTTCTTC.

The rearrangement links TRBV30 to TRBJ1-1; 7 bases agree with TRBD1. Germline CDR1 reads GTSNPN; CDR2 reads SVGIG (reference sequence). The junction had 4 bases not matched to a gene; V was cut back by 0 bases and J by 6 bases. This CDR3 spans 13 amino acids. CDR3 protein: CAWSVQGLAEAFF. CDR3 sequence (DNA): TGTGCCTGGAGTGTACAGGGGCTGGCTGAAGCTTTCTTT.